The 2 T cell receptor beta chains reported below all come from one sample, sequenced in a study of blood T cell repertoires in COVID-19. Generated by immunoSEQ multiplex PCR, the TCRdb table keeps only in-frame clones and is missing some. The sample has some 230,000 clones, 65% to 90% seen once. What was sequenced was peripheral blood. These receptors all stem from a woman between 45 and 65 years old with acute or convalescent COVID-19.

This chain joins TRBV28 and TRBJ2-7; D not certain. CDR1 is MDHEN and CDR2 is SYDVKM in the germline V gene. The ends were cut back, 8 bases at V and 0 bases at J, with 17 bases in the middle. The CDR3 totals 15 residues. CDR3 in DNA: TGTGCCAGCGGTGCCCCGTCGACTTACTCCTACGAGCAGTACTTC. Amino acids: CASGAPSTYSYEQYF.

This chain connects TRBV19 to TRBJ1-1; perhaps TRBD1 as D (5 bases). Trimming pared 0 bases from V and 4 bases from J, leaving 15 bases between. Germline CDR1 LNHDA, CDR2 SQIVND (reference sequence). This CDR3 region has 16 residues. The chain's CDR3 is CASSIDGREGRTEAFF. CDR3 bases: TGTGCCAGTAGTATAGATGGTCGGGAGGGGCGCACTGAAGCTTTCTTT. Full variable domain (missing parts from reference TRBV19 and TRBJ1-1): DGGITQSPKYLFRKEGQNVTLSCEQNLNHDAMYWYRQDPGQGLRLIYYSQIVNDFQKGDIAEGYSVSREKKESFPLTVTSAQKNPTAFYLCASSIDGREGRTEAFFGQGTRLTVV.